What follows describes a single T cell receptor beta chain. Which antigen it targets is not known. The record has no base qualities; no much larger clone is one base away. From a lookup of the germline V gene, CDR1 and CDR2 are SNHLY and FYNNEI. The CDR3, cysteine through phenylalanine, is 12 amino acids long. Only CDR3 DNA remains: 36 bases, in frame from the first base. V drops 6 bases and J drops 4 bases, leaving 10 bases in between. These data are taken from a study of T-cell reconstitution after alpha-beta-depleted transplantation in children (dated by TCRdb to 2016 to 2017). In terms of the full investigation: Using TCR repertoire profiling, the study followed T-cell immune reconstitution in a quantitative way in children after TCRalphabeta/CD19-depleted allogeneic hematopoietic cell transplantation.

Library method: PCR. TCRdb records Illumina HiSeq 2500 as the sequencer. Molecular barcoding was employed in the preparation of TCR libraries, with unique molecular identifiers being used to normalize TCRbeta repertoire quantification. The public reads were run again by TCRdb, first through fastp at Q25 and then through MiXCR, and only productive beta chains were kept. Entries that share a CDR3 protein sequence are merged under the most common genes and DNA. The sample has more than 250,000 distinct CDR3 sequences on record, about a tenth of them singletons. The ten biggest clones cover roughly a tenth of the sample.

Material: PBMCs from the stem cell graft donor, obtained from the stem cell graft. The TCR was taken from a human donor who donated a stem cell graft to a child with SCID. The rearrangement joined TRBV2 to TRBJ2-7; TRBD2 is a weak D gene call, 5 bases matching. The CDR3 protein sequence reads: CASRKREYEQYF. The DNA is TGTGCCAGCAGAAAAAGGGAGTACGAGCAGTACTTC. Joined to the reference TRBV2 and TRBJ2-7 proteins, this CDR3 gives the full variable domain: EPEVTQTPSHQVTQMGQEVILRCVPISNHLYFYWYRQILGQKVEFLVSFYNNEISEKSEIFDDQFSVERPDGSNFTLKIRSTKLEDSAMYFCASRKREYEQYFGPGTRLTVT.